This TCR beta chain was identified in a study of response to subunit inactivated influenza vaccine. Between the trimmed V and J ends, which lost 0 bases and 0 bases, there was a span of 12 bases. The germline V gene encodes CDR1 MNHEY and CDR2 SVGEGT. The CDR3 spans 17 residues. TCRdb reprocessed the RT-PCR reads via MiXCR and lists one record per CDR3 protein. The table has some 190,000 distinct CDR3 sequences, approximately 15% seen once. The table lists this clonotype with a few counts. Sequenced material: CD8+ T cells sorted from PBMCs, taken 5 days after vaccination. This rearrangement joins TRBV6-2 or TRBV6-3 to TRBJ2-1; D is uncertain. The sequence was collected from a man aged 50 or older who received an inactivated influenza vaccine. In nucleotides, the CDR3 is TGTGCCAGCAGTTACTCGTCCCCCTTAAGCTCCTACAATGAGCAGTTCTTC. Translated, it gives CASSYSSPLSSYNEQFF.